These 20 T cell receptor beta chains share one sample of origin, sequenced in a study of human T cells and chemical hapten exposure. As to time point: patch test 1, 2 weeks after DPC sensitization. Described treatment: therapeutic diphenylcyclopropenone sensitization with weekly scalp DPC. TCRdb fed the RACE reads into MiXCR, producing one record per CDR3 protein. The table has roughly 190,000 distinct CDR3 sequences, approximately 20% seen once; the top ten hold roughly 6.7%. The input for sequencing was whole blood, taken in connection with sensitization to the hapten diphenylcyclopropenone (DPC). These receptor sequences come from a woman aged 45-65 years with alopecia areata. Some clones in this sample may be carry-over from other donors' samples.

The J gene is TRBJ2-3, the V gene TRBV4-2; D unresolved. This CDR3 spans 14 amino acids. Per the germline V gene, CDR1 is LGHNA and CDR2 is YNFKEQ. Trimming stripped 4 bases from V and 6 bases from J, with 14 bases between. The CDR3 DNA follows: TGTGCCAGCAGCCCCTATGATCCACGGGATACGCAGTATTTT. This encodes CASSPYDPRDTQYF.

This clonotype was seen a few times. This sequence joins TRBV29-1 and TRBJ1-2; 7 bases line up with TRBD1. Trimming cost V 3 bases and J 5 bases; bases outside gene matches: 6. Germline V CDR1 and CDR2: SQVTM, ANQGSEA. The CDR3 is made up of 13 amino acids. CDR3 amino acids: CSVEEGAGYGYTF. CDR3 DNA: TGCAGCGTTGAGGAGGGGGCAGGATATGGCTACACCTTC.

The chain couples TRBV15 to TRBJ2-5; tentative D call: TRBD1 (5 bases). CDR3 length: 17 amino acids. Germline-derived CDR1 and CDR2 are LNHNV and YYDKDF (reference sequence). V shed 0 bases and J shed 2 bases, with 16 bases lying between them. The CDR3 protein is CATSRDPVRQPQETQYF. Written as DNA, the CDR3 is TGTGCCACCAGCAGAGACCCCGTGCGACAGCCACAAGAGACCCAGTACTTC.

In its sample, this clonotype was seen a few times. The V call is TRBV5-1, the J call TRBJ1-2, with 8 bases identical to TRBD1. Germline trimming cut 0 bases from V and 6 bases from J; bases unmatched to any gene: 7. CDR1 is SGHRS, CDR2 YFSETQ, per germline. The CDR3 runs to 15 residues. For the CDR3, the DNA is TGCGCCAGCAGCTTGGGAGGACAGGGATTAAATGGCTACACCTTC. This encodes CASSLGGQGLNGYTF.

This clonotype was observed a single time. This chain connects TRBV7-9 to TRBJ2-2, with D possibly being TRBD1 (5 bases). This CDR3 spans 16 amino acids. Trimming shortened V by 5 bases and J by 0 bases, and 13 bases separated the two germline ends. Germline CDR1 and CDR2: SEHNR and FQNEAQ (reference sequence). The CDR3 reads CASSTYDSSNTGELFF. DNA of the CDR3: TGTGCCAGCAGCACATACGACAGCTCGAACACCGGGGAGCTGTTTTTT.

This clonotype was found a few times. CDR3 coding DNA: TGTGCCAGCAGCTTAATCACCCGGAGATCTAAATATAACACTGAAGCTTTCTTT. It yields the protein CASSLITRRSKYNTEAFF. V is TRBV7-8 and J is TRBJ1-1; D call uncertain. The V gene lost 2 bases and the J gene lost 2 bases, with 21 bases spanning the gap. Germline loops: CDR1 SGHVS, CDR2 FQNEAQ. This CDR3 is 18 amino acids long. Using reference TRBV7-8 and TRBJ1-1 for the parts outside the CDR3, the full variable domain is GAGVSQSPRYKVAKRGQDVALRCDPISGHVSLFWYQQALGQGPEFLTYFQNEAQLDKSGLPSDRFFAERPEGSVSTLKIQRTQQEDSAVYLCASSLITRRSKYNTEAFFGQGTRLTVV.

This clonotype was counted a few times. The rearrangement joins TRBV3-1 to TRBJ2-1; D is unclear. The CDR3 is 15 amino acids. The germline CDR1 and CDR2 sequences are LGHDT and YNNKEL (reference sequence). The V gene lost 0 bases and the J gene lost 6 bases, with 12 bases spanning the gap. The CDR3 bases are TGTGCCAGCAGCCAAGATTCTCTACCGATCAATGAGCAGTTCTTC. It is translated as CASSQDSLPINEQFF.

The chain employs TRBV12-3 or TRBV12-4 and TRBJ2-7; 10 bases agree with TRBD1. After removal of 5 bases from V and 5 bases from J, the junction contained 9 bases not matched to a gene. This CDR3 comprises 15 residues. In nucleotides, the CDR3 is TGTGCCAGCAGTCCCGGGACAGGGGTGGTACACGAGCAGTACTTC. Translation: CASSPGTGVVHEQYF.

The genes are TRBV4-2 and TRBJ2-1; D remains unclear. CDR1 is LGHNA and CDR2 is YNFKEQ in the germline V gene. Trimming shortened V by 2 bases and J by 0 bases, and 2 bases separated the two germline ends. The CDR3 length is 13 residues. CDR3 DNA sequence: TGTGCCAGCAGCCAACCCTCCTACAATGAGCAGTTCTTC. Protein sequence: CASSQPSYNEQFF.

This clonotype turned up a few times. V is TRBV20-1 and J is TRBJ2-3, with a possible D match to TRBD1 (7 bases). With 3 bases removed from V and 0 bases from J, the gap between germline ends came to 16 bases. Germline lookup yields CDR1 DFQATT and CDR2 SNEGSKA (reference sequence). The CDR3 loop spans 16 amino acids. DNA for the CDR3: TGCAGTGCTAGCGGGGGCCCGGGACAGAGCACAGATACGCAGTATTTT. Its protein product is CSASGGPGQSTDTQYF.

The rearrangement links TRBV28 to TRBJ1-5; weak D call: TRBD1 (5 bases). V lost 5 bases, J lost 5 bases, and 19 bases lay in between. The CDR3 contains 16 residues. Per germline, CDR1 MDHEN and CDR2 SYDVKM. CDR3 loop: CASSPSSAGMDQPQHF. As DNA, the CDR3 is TGTGCCAGCAGTCCCTCCTCGGCAGGGATGGATCAGCCCCAGCATTTT.

This chain links TRBV11-2 with TRBJ1-1; D not resolved. V was pared by 8 bases and J by 5 bases, with 15 bases between. The CDR3 loop spans 13 amino acids. Germline values: CDR1 SGHAT, CDR2 FQNNGV. The CDR3 DNA sequence: TGTGCCAGCGCCCCTTTGACCCGGACTGAAGCTTTCTTT. It codes for CASAPLTRTEAFF.

This chain connects TRBV10-3 to TRBJ2-1; D is unclear. Germline-derived CDR1 and CDR2 are ENHRY and SYGVKD. With 0 bases removed from V and 6 bases from J, the gap between germline ends came to 9 bases. This CDR3 comprises 14 residues. The CDR3 protein is CAISESYQLNEQFF. CDR3 in DNA: TGTGCCATCAGTGAGTCGTATCAGCTCAATGAGCAGTTCTTC.

V is TRBV29-1 and J is TRBJ1-5; 7 nucleotides line up with TRBD1. The CDR3 length is 14 residues. J lost 4 bases, V lost 6 bases, and 9 bases had no gene match. Germline loops: CDR1 SQVTM, CDR2 ANQGSEA. The CDR3 loop is CSVGVGRGNQPQHF. The CDR3 nucleotides read TGCAGCGTCGGAGTGGGCAGGGGGAATCAGCCCCAGCATTTT.

In its sample, this clonotype was seen a few times. CDR3: CATSINGRNTEAFF. The CDR3 DNA reads as TGTGCCACCAGCATCAATGGCAGGAACACTGAAGCTTTCTTT. The chain has TRBV15 and TRBJ1-1; D ambiguous. Trimming removed 4 bases at V and 1 base at J, with 10 bases between. Germline V gives CDR1 LNHNV, CDR2 YYDKDF (reference sequence). The CDR3 runs to 14 residues.

The rearrangement uses TRBV27 and TRBJ1-6; D is undetermined. Germline CDR1 is MNHEY and CDR2 is SMNVEV (reference sequence). Trimming cost V 10 bases and J 12 bases, with 19 bases left between them. The CDR3 contains 13 residues. The CDR3 nucleotides are TGTGCCACCAGACGGGGTTTCCGTGAACCCCTCCACTTT. This translates into CATRRGFREPLHF.

This clonotype was seen a handful of times. The V and J genes are TRBV7-9 and TRBJ2-5, with D tentatively TRBD1 (6 bases). The germline gives CDR1 SEHNR, CDR2 FQNEAQ (reference sequence). This CDR3 is built from 13 residues. Trimming removed 11 bases from V and 3 bases from J, with 16 bases in between. The DNA of the CDR3 is TGTGCCTGGGGGCCTTCCCTTGAAGAGACCCAGTACTTC. Translation gives CAWGPSLEETQYF.

This clonotype showed up just a few times. The chain links TRBV4-1 to TRBJ2-3; 11 nucleotides match TRBD2. The J segment lost 4 bases and the V segment lost 3 bases, leaving 6 bases of the junction unmatched. In germline, CDR1 is MGHRA, CDR2 YSYEKL. CDR3 length equals 16 residues. Here the CDR3 DNA reads TGCGCCAGCAGCCATCTTAGACTAGCGGGGCCAGATACGCAGTATTTT. It translates to CASSHLRLAGPDTQYF.

The chain employs TRBV29-1 and TRBJ2-5, with D tentatively TRBD1 (6 bases). The CDR3 runs to 14 residues. In germline, CDR1 is SQVTM, CDR2 ANQGSEA. Between the trimmed V and J ends, which lost 4 bases and 3 bases, there was a span of 15 bases. This CDR3 is CSVGPIGQKETQYF. In DNA form, the CDR3 reads TGCAGCGTTGGCCCCATAGGACAGAAAGAGACCCAGTACTTC.

This rearrangement joins TRBV18 to TRBJ2-7, with 7 positions matching TRBD2. CDR1 and CDR2 from the germline V gene are KGHSH and LQKENI. After removal of 3 bases from V and 9 bases from J, the junction contained 11 bases not matched to a gene. The CDR3 has 14 amino acids. DNA for the CDR3: TGTGCCAGCTCACCCCCTTCTACTACTAGCGCGCAGTACTTC. Its protein is CASSPPSTTSAQYF.